These 17 T cell receptor beta chains originate from one sample sequenced in a study of blood T cells in healthy people across ages (dated by TCRdb to between 2014 and 2017). Library generation was performed with 5' RACE. Sequencing relied on an Illumina HiSeq 2500. A second PCR of roughly 7 to 11 cycles was run with a J-beta primer mix and a sample-barcoded 5' primer. Through fastp at Q25 and MiXCR, TCRdb rebuilt clones from the public reads, retaining in-frame beta chains. A single entry per CDR3 protein holds the most common genes and DNA from its merged rows. This sample has hundreds of thousands of distinct CDR3 sequences in its table, and about 30% of those were observed once. 15% to 18% of the sample comes from the top ten. Input material: blood. These receptors all come from an elderly woman in good health.

This clonotype was counted many times. The chain couples TRBV7-9 to TRBJ2-3; D may be TRBD2 (6 bases). CDR1 is SEHNR, CDR2 FQNEAQ, per germline (reference sequence). The CDR3 sequence is 17 residues long. The germline V and J ends were trimmed by 1 base and 0 bases, with 14 bases remaining between them. CDR3 DNA: TGTGCCAGCAGCTTAGGGGGACTTCTTACTAGCACAGATACGCAGTATTTT. It yields the protein CASSLGGLLTSTDTQYF.

The V call is TRBV30, the J call TRBJ2-3; D is perhaps TRBD2 (6 bases). The ends were cut back, 4 bases at V and 1 base at J, with 18 bases in the middle. The germline gives CDR1 GTSNPN, CDR2 SVGIG (reference sequence). The CDR3 runs 16 residues. The CDR3 is CAWTPLRGVGTDTQYF. CDR3 nucleotides: TGTGCCTGGACACCCCTCCGCGGGGTAGGCACAGATACGCAGTATTTT.

With respect to this clonotype: A single base separates this from a much larger clone, so it may be a read error. This chain joins TRBV9 and TRBJ2-1; no clear D gene. This CDR3 has 11 residues. Germline V lookup: CDR1 SGDLS, CDR2 YYNGEE. This CDR3 reads CASSVENEQVF. CDR3 nucleotides: TGTGCCAGCAGCGTAGAAAATGAGCAGGTCTTC. Full variable domain (missing parts from reference TRBV9 and TRBJ2-1): DSGVTQTPKHLITATGQRVTLRCSPRSGDLSVYWYQQSLDQGLQFLIQYYNGEERAKGNILERFSAQQFPDLHSELNLSSLELGDSALYFCASSVENEQVFGPGTRLTVL.

This clonotype was counted ten times or more. This could be a read error, since a much larger clone is one nucleotide away. V gene TRBV25-1 combines with J gene TRBJ2-1; D possibly uses TRBD1 or TRBD2 (6 bases each). The last part of the DNA fits TRBJ2-7 better; the J call may be wrong. Germline loops: CDR1 MGHDK, CDR2 SYGVNS. The length of the CDR3 is 13 residues. The CDR3 sequence is CATRGPAYNEQYF. As DNA, the CDR3 is TGTGCCACCCGGGGGCCTGCCTACAATGAGCAGTACTTC.

This clonotype was counted many times. This sequence joins TRBV5-1 and TRBJ1-5, with D perhaps TRBD1 (5 bases). There are 15 residues in the CDR3. V was pared by 3 bases and J by 0 bases, with 10 bases between. Germline assignment: CDR1 SGHRS and CDR2 YFSETQ. The CDR3 protein is CASSSGPTSNQPQHF. CDR3 DNA sequence: TGCGCCAGCAGCTCGGGACCGACTAGCAATCAGCCCCAGCATTTT.

V gene TRBV29-1 combines with J gene TRBJ2-3, with D unresolved. The CDR3 consists of 15 residues. V gave up 4 bases and J gave up 0 bases, with 14 bases separating them. Germline V CDR1 and CDR2: SQVTM, ANQGSEA. This CDR3 is CSVVYEVGSTDTQYF. The CDR3 DNA sequence: TGCAGCGTTGTGTACGAAGTAGGTAGCACAGATACGCAGTATTTT.

This clonotype was observed at least ten times. V gene TRBV5-1 combines with J gene TRBJ2-1; 9 bases agree with TRBD2. Germline CDR1 SGHRS, CDR2 YFSETQ. The ends lost 5 bases at V and 0 bases at J; junction bases unmatched: 3. This CDR3 is built from 15 residues. In DNA, the CDR3 is TGCGCCAGCAGTTATAGCGGGGGCTCCTACAATGAGCAGTTCTTC. It encodes CASSYSGGSYNEQFF. Together with reference TRBV5-1 and TRBJ2-1, the CDR3 gives the full variable domain: KAGVTQTPRYLIKTRGQQVTLSCSPISGHRSVSWYQQTPGQGLQFLFEYFSETQRNKGNFPGRFSGRQFSNSRSEMNVSTLELGDSALYLCASSYSGGSYNEQFFGPGTRLTVL.

The V call is TRBV5-4, the J call TRBJ2-7; 8 bases align to TRBD2. The end of the DNA fits TRBJ2-4 better, so the J call may be wrong. The CDR3 runs 15 residues. Germline-derived CDR1 and CDR2 are SGHNT and YYREEE (reference sequence). The CDR3 protein is CASSRREGAKNIQYF. In DNA form, the CDR3 reads TGTGCCAGCAGCCGTCGGGAGGGAGCCAAAAACATTCAGTACTTC.

Ten or more counts support this clonotype. V and J are TRBV7-8 and TRBJ2-4; D is uncertain. The CDR3 totals 17 residues. Germline assignment: CDR1 SGHVS and CDR2 FQNEAQ. Trimming cost V 0 bases and J 3 bases, with 15 bases left between them. The chain's CDR3 is CASSLAIPGKGKNIQYF. In nucleotides, the CDR3 is TGTGCCAGCAGCTTAGCAATCCCGGGCAAGGGCAAAAACATTCAGTACTTC.

This clonotype has more than one count but fewer than ten. V and J are TRBV5-6 and TRBJ1-2; D perhaps matches TRBD1 (5 bases). The CDR3 sequence is 15 residues long. Germline-derived CDR1 and CDR2 are SGHDT and YYEEEE. The V end was cut by 0 bases, the J end by 8 bases, with 17 bases between. The CDR3 DNA reads TGTGCCAGCAGCTTGGGATTTGACGGGGGGGAGGGCTACACCTTC. The encoded protein is CASSLGFDGGEGYTF.

The chain couples TRBV10-2 to TRBJ2-2; 8 bases map to TRBD2. The CDR3 length is 17 residues. Germline loops: CDR1 WSHSY, CDR2 SAAADI. The trim removed 2 bases at V and 5 bases at J, leaving 10 bases unmatched. As DNA, the CDR3 is TGCGCCAGCAGTGAGCTCGGGGCGGGGGGTCGGACCGGGGAGCTGTTTTTT. Encoded protein: CASSELGAGGRTGELFF.

The chain has TRBV6-5 and TRBJ2-2; possibly TRBD1 for D (6 bases). The germline V gene encodes CDR1 MNHEY and CDR2 SVGAGI. The CDR3 loop spans 14 amino acids. With 8 bases removed from V and 0 bases from J, the gap between germline ends came to 10 bases. The CDR3 reads CASGGGTNTGELFF. The CDR3 DNA sequence: TGTGCCAGCGGGGGCGGAACGAACACCGGGGAGCTGTTTTTT.

This clonotype was seen repeatedly, ten times or more. V gene TRBV6-1 combines with J gene TRBJ1-5, with D hard to call. Germline loops: CDR1 MNHNS, CDR2 SASEGT. The CDR3 runs to 13 residues. V was cut by 2 bases and J by 5 bases, with 7 bases left in between. Here the CDR3 reads CASSEIGDQPQHF. The DNA for the CDR3 is TGTGCCAGCAGTGAAATCGGGGATCAGCCCCAGCATTTT.

This clonotype was counted ten times or more. The V and J genes are TRBV20-1 and TRBJ1-5; no clear D. Germline lookup yields CDR1 DFQATT and CDR2 SNEGSKA (reference sequence). CDR3 length: 13 residues. Trimming took 3 bases from V and 11 from J, leaving 17 bases between them. CDR3 DNA sequence: TGCAGTGCTAGCTACAACAGACAATCAGCCCAGCATTTT. Amino acids: CSASYNRQSAQHF.

V is TRBV7-2 and J is TRBJ2-2; D is ambiguous. This CDR3 has 14 residues. Per germline, CDR1 SGHTA and CDR2 FQGNSA. Trimming removed 0 bases from V and 7 bases from J, with 9 bases in between. Here the CDR3 reads CASSLALGGGELFF. The CDR3 coding sequence is TGTGCCAGCAGCTTAGCGCTCGGCGGCGGGGAGCTGTTTTTT. Using reference TRBV7-2 and TRBJ2-2 for the parts outside the CDR3, the full variable domain is GAGVSQSPSNKVTEKGKDVELRCDPISGHTALYWYRQSLGQGLEFLIYFQGNSAPDKSGLPSDRFSAERTGGSVSTLTIQRTQQEDSAVYLCASSLALGGGELFFGEGSRLTVL.

In the case of this clonotype: A much larger clonotype is one base distant, so this may be a read error. This rearrangement joins TRBV9 to TRBJ2-5; no clear D. CDR3 size: 11 residues. Trimming cost V 4 bases and J 11 bases, with 12 bases left between them. From germline, CDR1 is SGDLS and CDR2 YYNGEE. CDR3 sequence (DNA): TGTGCCAGCAGCACGGTTGGTGAGCAGTACTTC. It encodes CASSTVGEQYF.

There are a few counts of this clonotype. The chain uses TRBV14 and TRBJ2-4; D remains ambiguous. V lost 3 bases and J 7 bases, leaving 16 bases between the germline ends. This CDR3 is 15 amino acids long. CDR1 SGHDN and CDR2 FVKESK come from the germline V gene. The CDR3 is CASSHRRYDANIQYF. For the CDR3, the DNA is TGTGCCAGCAGCCATCGGCGGTATGACGCCAACATTCAGTACTTC.